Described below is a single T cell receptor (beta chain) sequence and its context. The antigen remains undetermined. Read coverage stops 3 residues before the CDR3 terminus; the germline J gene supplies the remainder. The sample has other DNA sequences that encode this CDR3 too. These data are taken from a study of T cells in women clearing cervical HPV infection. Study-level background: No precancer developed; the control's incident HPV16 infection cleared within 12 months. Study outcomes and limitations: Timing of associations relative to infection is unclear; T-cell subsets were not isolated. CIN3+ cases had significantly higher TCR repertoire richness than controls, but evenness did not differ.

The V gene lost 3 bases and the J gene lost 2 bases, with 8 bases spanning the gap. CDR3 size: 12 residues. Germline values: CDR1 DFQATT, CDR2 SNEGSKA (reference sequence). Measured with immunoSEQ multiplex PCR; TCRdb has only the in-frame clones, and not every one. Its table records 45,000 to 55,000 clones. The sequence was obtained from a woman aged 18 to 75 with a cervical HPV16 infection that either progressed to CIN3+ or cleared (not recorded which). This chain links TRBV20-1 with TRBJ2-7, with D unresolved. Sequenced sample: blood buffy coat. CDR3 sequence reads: CSARGGPYEQYF. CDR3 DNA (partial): TGCAGTGCTAGGGGTGGGCCCTACGAG.